Shown below are 32 T cell receptor beta chains from a single sample sequenced in a study of T cell responses to AZD1222 COVID-19 vaccine. Clones were sequenced by immunoSEQ multiplex PCR, and TCRdb holds only the in-frame ones, with some missing. The sample lists some 150,000 clones; approximately 88% were seen once. The source was peripheral blood, collected on day 0 of AZD1222 vaccination. Receptors originate from an adult in good health.

This clone was recorded a few times. The genes are TRBV27 and TRBJ2-5, with 11 positions matching TRBD2. The ends lost 5 bases at V and 4 bases at J; junction bases unmatched: 9. In germline, CDR1 is MNHEY, CDR2 SMNVEV (reference sequence). This CDR3 has 16 residues. In nucleotides, the CDR3 is TGTGCCAGCAGTACCCGACTAGCGGGAAGTAGAGAGACCCAGTACTTC. This codes for CASSTRLAGSRETQYF.

V usage is TRBV27 and J usage is TRBJ2-1; D is possibly TRBD1 (7 bases). This CDR3 is built from 15 residues. The V end was cut by 5 bases, the J end by 1 base, with 12 bases between. Germline loops: CDR1 MNHEY, CDR2 SMNVEV (reference sequence). The CDR3 bases are TGTGCCAGCAGTCGACAGGGACTTTCCTACAATGAGCAGTTCTTC. Amino acid sequence: CASSRQGLSYNEQFF.

The CDR3 DNA reads TGTGCCAGCAGTTTATGGCCGGGAGCTGAAGCTTTCTTT. Translation: CASSLWPGAEAFF. The chain couples TRBV28 to TRBJ1-1; no definite D call. V was cut by 0 bases and J by 6 bases, with 8 bases left in between. Germline assignment: CDR1 MDHEN and CDR2 SYDVKM. The CDR3 extends over 13 amino acids. Variable domain in full (rest from reference TRBV28 and TRBJ1-1): DVKVTQSSRYLVKRTGEKVFLECVQDMDHENMFWYRQDPGLGLRLIYFSYDVKMKEKGDIPEGYSVSREKKERFSLILESASTNQTSMYLCASSLWPGAEAFFGQGTRLTVV.

V usage is TRBV4-3 and J usage is TRBJ2-7; D not resolved. The CDR3 runs to 13 residues. Trimming removed 0 bases from V and 3 bases from J, with 6 bases in between. The germline CDR1 and CDR2 sequences are LGHNA and YSLEER. CDR3 bases: TGCGCCAGCAGCCAAGATGCCTTCTACGAGCAGTACTTC. Protein product: CASSQDAFYEQYF.

V gene TRBV3-1 (or the pseudogene TRBV3-2) combines with J gene TRBJ2-5; a possible D gene is TRBD2 (6 bases). This CDR3 spans 15 amino acids. Germline CDR1 LGHDT, CDR2 YNNKEL (reference sequence). V was clipped by 0 bases and J by 5 bases, with 13 bases between them. The CDR3 is CASSQDPAGRETQYF. CDR3 in DNA: TGTGCCAGCAGCCAAGACCCCGCAGGGAGGGAGACCCAGTACTTC.

The chain has TRBV11-3 and TRBJ2-7; 8 positions match TRBD1. Germline V lookup: CDR1 SGHNT, CDR2 YENEEA. The CDR3 is made up of 16 amino acids. With V trimmed by 4 bases and J by 4 bases, 12 bases remained unmatched. The CDR3 nucleotides are TGTGCCAGCAGCTCTAAGGGGACAGGATATATTTACGAGCAGTACTTC. It specifies CASSSKGTGYIYEQYF. The full variable domain, rest sourced from reference TRBV11-3 and TRBJ2-7, is EAGVVQSPRYKIIEKKQPVAFWCNPISGHNTLYWYLQNLGQGPELLIRYENEEAVDDSQLPKDRFSAERLKGVDSTLKIQPAELGDSAVYLCASSSKGTGYIYEQYFGPGTRLTVT.

The CDR3 coding sequence is TGTGCCAGCAGCAATGGTGGGGGCCACGAGCAGTACTTC. This codes for CASSNGGGHEQYF. The chain has TRBV21-1 and TRBJ2-7; TRBD1, as called in the table, went unchecked against the DNA. TRBV21-1 is a pseudogene segment. CDR3 length: 13 amino acids.

The genes are TRBV10-3 and TRBJ1-1; 7 bases are shared with TRBD1. The V and J ends lost 6 bases and 0 bases, in that order; junction bases with no gene match: 7. This CDR3 comprises 15 residues. CDR1 and CDR2 (germline): ENHRY, SYGVKD. The CDR3 coding sequence is TGTGCCATCAGGGCCTCAGGGGGGATGAACACTGAAGCTTTCTTT. Protein product: CAIRASGGMNTEAFF.

The chain employs TRBV6-5 and TRBJ2-7, with a tentative D call TRBD1 (5 bases). The CDR3 has 11 residues. Deletions cut 8 bases from V and 3 bases from J, with 8 bases between. In germline, CDR1 is MNHEY, CDR2 SVGAGI. This chain's CDR3 is CASGANYEQYF. CDR3 DNA sequence: TGTGCCAGCGGGGCGAACTACGAGCAGTACTTC.

J is TRBJ1-2 and V is TRBV5-4; a possible D gene is TRBD1 (6 bases). The V gene lost 5 bases and the J gene lost 4 bases, with 15 bases spanning the gap. The CDR3 spans 14 residues. Germline V lookup: CDR1 SGHNT, CDR2 YYREEE (reference sequence). The CDR3 spells CASRPRGAAYGYTF. In DNA form, the CDR3 reads TGTGCCAGCAGGCCCCGGGGGGCGGCCTATGGCTACACCTTC. The whole variable domain, filled in from reference TRBV5-4 and TRBJ1-2, reads ETGVTQSPTHLIKTRGQQVTLRCSSQSGHNTVSWYQQALGQGPQFIFQYYREEENGRGNFPPRFSGLQFPNYSSELNVNALELDDSALYLCASRPRGAAYGYTFGSGTRLTVV.

This chain connects TRBV6-5 to TRBJ1-5; the match to TRBD1 covers 7 bases. Germline V gives CDR1 MNHEY, CDR2 SVGAGI. CDR3 length equals 16 residues. After removal of 8 bases from V and 6 bases from J, the junction contained 16 bases not matched to a gene. DNA of the CDR3: TGTGCCAGCCGTTCCCAAGGGGACAGAAACTTTCAGCCCCAGCATTTT. It codes for CASRSQGDRNFQPQHF.

This clone has just one count. This chain uses TRBV11-3 with TRBJ1-1; unclear D gene. The CDR3 spans 13 residues. V lost 5 bases and J lost 2, with 9 bases in between. CDR1 is SGHNT, CDR2 YENEEA, per germline. Here the CDR3 reads CASSDFYNTEAFF. The DNA of the CDR3 is TGTGCCAGCAGCGACTTTTACAACACTGAAGCTTTCTTT.

The chain has TRBV12-3 or TRBV12-4 and TRBJ1-1; no clear D gene. This CDR3 has 12 residues. With 1 base removed from V and 10 bases from J, the gap between germline ends came to 10 bases. DNA of the CDR3: TGTGCCAGCAGTTTAGGCCGGGGTTCAGCTTTCTTT. The encoded protein is CASSLGRGSAFF.

This chain connects TRBV5-1 to TRBJ1-2; 9 nucleotides align to TRBD1. The CDR3 is 14 amino acids. J lost 8 bases, V lost 3 bases, and 8 bases had no gene match. In germline, CDR1 is SGHRS, CDR2 YFSETQ. CDR3 nucleotide sequence: TGCGCCAGCAGCTCCTCCGGGACAGGGTTCGGCTACACCTTC. Translation: CASSSSGTGFGYTF.

The chain combines TRBV11-2 with TRBJ1-1; TRBD1 is a possible D gene (5 bases). CDR1 and CDR2 from the germline V gene are SGHAT and FQNNGV. The germline V and J ends were trimmed by 8 bases and 4 bases, with 20 bases remaining between them. The CDR3 totals 15 residues. This chain's CDR3 is CASWGGDGYGTEAFF. The CDR3 DNA follows: TGTGCCAGCTGGGGTGGGGACGGTTACGGCACTGAAGCTTTCTTT.

This clone was seen once. This chain connects TRBV14 to TRBJ2-7, with D perhaps matching TRBD1 (5 bases). Germline assignment: CDR1 SGHDN and CDR2 FVKESK. CDR3 length equals 15 residues. Deletions cut 1 base from V and 2 bases from J, with 12 bases between. CDR3 in amino acids: CASSQGAGPTYEQYF. DNA of the CDR3: TGTGCCAGCAGCCAAGGAGCAGGGCCGACCTACGAGCAGTACTTC. The full variable domain, rest sourced from reference TRBV14 and TRBJ2-7, is EAGVTQFPSHSVIEKGQTVTLRCDPISGHDNLYWYRRVMGKEIKFLLHFVKESKQDESGMPNNRFLAERTGGTYSTLKVQPAELEDSGVYFCASSQGAGPTYEQYFGPGTRLTVT.

This clone was observed a handful of times. The chain joins TRBV7-2 to TRBJ2-7; 7 nucleotides line up with TRBD2. The CDR3 runs 12 residues. From germline, CDR1 is SGHTA and CDR2 FQGNSA. V lost 5 bases to trimming and J lost 3 bases; unmatched junction nucleotides: 1. CDR3: CASSRTSYEQYF. In DNA, the CDR3 is TGTGCCAGCAGCCGGACTAGCTACGAGCAGTACTTC.

V gene TRBV12-3 or TRBV12-4 combines with J gene TRBJ1-1; D unclear. The CDR3 sequence is 11 residues long. Trimming removed 8 bases from V and 6 bases from J, with 10 bases in between. The DNA of the CDR3 is TGTGCCAGCGTACTCGAGTCTGAAGCTTTCTTT. Its protein product is CASVLESEAFF.

The V gene is TRBV12-1, the J gene TRBJ1-2. TRBV12-1 is a documented pseudogene. This CDR3 spans 13 amino acids. CDR3: CASHLGRDDGYTF. The CDR3 nucleotides read TGTGCCAGCCACTTGGGGAGGGACGATGGCTACACCTTC.

The chain links TRBV7-2 to TRBJ1-2; possible D gene TRBD1, 6 bases. V was cut by 1 base and J by 6 bases, with 21 bases left in between. CDR1 is SGHTA and CDR2 is FQGNSA in the germline V gene. This CDR3 has 17 residues. CDR3 in amino acids: CASSLEPGQVGGNGYTF. The CDR3 bases are TGTGCCAGCAGCTTAGAACCGGGACAAGTTGGCGGTAATGGCTACACCTTC.

The chain couples TRBV28 to TRBJ1-2, with D perhaps matching TRBD1 (6 bases). Per germline, CDR1 MDHEN and CDR2 SYDVKM. This CDR3 is built from 9 residues. CDR3 sequence (DNA): TGTGTGGGGGCCTATGGCTACACCTTC. Translating it yields CVGAYGYTF.

The chain's CDR3 is CATPGGSTTQYF. For the CDR3, the DNA is TGCGCCACCCCCGGGGGGTCCACGACGCAGTATTTT. The chain is built from TRBV5-1 and TRBJ2-3, with TRBD2 identical over 7 bases. Germline CDR1 is SGHRS and CDR2 is YFSETQ. This CDR3 is built from 12 residues. V was pared by 9 bases and J by 9 bases, with 10 bases of the junction left unmatched.

The chain couples TRBV12-5 to TRBJ1-6; 12 nucleotides line up with TRBD1. J lost 10 bases, V lost 5 bases, and 6 bases had no gene match. The germline V gene encodes CDR1 LGHNT and CDR2 FRNRAP. The CDR3 length is 15 residues. The CDR3 DNA sequence: TGTGCTAGTGGTCCGGGACAGGGGGCCTTATCACCCCTCCACTTT. This codes for CASGPGQGALSPLHF.

The genes are TRBV9 and TRBJ2-2, with TRBD2 matching 8 bases. Germline CDR1 and CDR2: SGDLS and YYNGEE. V was pared by 0 bases and J by 5 bases, with 3 bases of the junction left unmatched. This CDR3 comprises 15 residues. The CDR3 spells CASSVGTSPTGELFF. The CDR3 DNA reads TGTGCCAGCAGCGTAGGGACTAGCCCAACCGGGGAGCTGTTTTTT.

The chain uses TRBV5-1 and TRBJ2-1; D gene uncertain. The germline V gene has CDR1 SGHRS and CDR2 YFSETQ. Trimming removed 1 base from V and 8 bases from J, with 7 bases in between. The length of the CDR3 is 12 residues. The CDR3 spells CASSLRVDEQFF. The CDR3, as DNA: TGCGCCAGCAGCTTGCGGGTTGATGAGCAGTTCTTC.

This chain joins TRBV7-9 and TRBJ1-6; the match to TRBD1 covers 10 bases. Germline V gives CDR1 SEHNR, CDR2 FQNEAQ (reference sequence). This CDR3 comprises 15 residues. V lost 3 bases to trimming and J lost 9 bases; unmatched junction nucleotides: 5. CDR3 region: CASSFTGTGVSPLHF. CDR3 coding DNA: TGTGCCAGCAGCTTTACCGGGACAGGGGTTTCACCCCTCCACTTT.

The chain joins TRBV7-6 to TRBJ2-2; D gene unclear. CDR1 and CDR2 from the germline V gene are SGHVS and FNYEAQ. Trimming removed 2 bases from V and 5 bases from J, with 9 bases in between. The CDR3 runs 14 residues. The CDR3 DNA reads TGTGCCAGCAGCTTAAAGATGTATACCGGGGAGCTGTTTTTT. Amino acid sequence: CASSLKMYTGELFF.

J is TRBJ1-2 and V is TRBV29-1; the D gene is possibly TRBD1 (5 bases). Germline V gene data show CDR1 as SQVTM and CDR2 as ANQGSEA. Trimming shortened V by 5 bases and J by 7 bases, and 11 bases separated the two germline ends. This CDR3 spans 11 amino acids. The CDR3 loop reads CSVRSGGGYTF. Written as DNA, the CDR3 is TGCAGCGTTAGGTCCGGGGGTGGCTACACCTTC.

V is TRBV28 and J is TRBJ1-5, with unresolved D. The germline V gene has CDR1 MDHEN and CDR2 SYDVKM. V was pared by 6 bases and J by 4 bases, with 13 bases between. This CDR3 comprises 14 residues. DNA for the CDR3: TGTGCCAGCAGGCCTCGGTGGGGAAATCAGCCCCAGCATTTT. Protein: CASRPRWGNQPQHF.

The V gene is TRBV5-1, the J gene TRBJ2-7, with 9 bases aligning to TRBD1. Germline V gene data show CDR1 as SGHRS and CDR2 as YFSETQ. The CDR3 runs 16 residues. The J segment lost 2 bases and the V segment lost 4 bases, leaving 10 bases of the junction unmatched. The CDR3 here is CASSQDPGQGTYEQYF. Written as DNA, the CDR3 is TGCGCCAGCAGCCAAGATCCGGGACAGGGCACCTACGAGCAGTACTTC.

The rearrangement joins TRBV6-6 to TRBJ2-3; 7 nucleotides match TRBD2. J was trimmed by 4 bases and V by 1 base; bases with no gene match: 8. Per germline, CDR1 MNHNY and CDR2 SVGAGI (reference sequence). The CDR3 loop spans 16 amino acids. The CDR3 nucleotides are TGTGCCAGCAGTTACTTCAGCGGGACTCATGCAGATACGCAGTATTTT. Protein: CASSYFSGTHADTQYF.

Notes on this clone: One end of the junction varies from germline; a read error may be responsible. The chain couples TRBV7-6 to TRBJ2-1; D is perhaps TRBD1 (5 bases). The CDR3 runs to 15 residues. The germline CDR1 and CDR2 sequences are SGHVS and FNYEAQ. CDR3 in DNA: TGTGCCAGCAGCTTATTTTCGGACAACTACGATGAGCAGTTCTTC. It is translated as CASSLFSDNYDEQFF.